The sequence of this T cell receptor beta chain was determined in a study of blood T cell repertoires in COVID-19. Study-wide background: The cDNA or gDNA used as material had been derived from T cells, B-cell-depleted T cells, or PBMCs.

The table came from immunoSEQ multiplex PCR; TCRdb's copy has only in-frame clones and leaves some out. The sample carries about 240,000 clones, 83% recorded once. Details on this clone: Other DNA sequences in the same sample also yield this CDR3.

Germline assignment: CDR1 SGHRS and CDR2 YFSETQ. This CDR3 contains 18 residues. After removal of 4 bases from V and 0 bases from J, the junction contained 8 bases not matched to a gene. Participant ages covered roughly 18 to 89 years across about 25 US areas. Sequenced input: PBMCs or T cells enriched from blood (not recorded which). The chain uses TRBV5-1 and TRBJ2-6, with 9 bases lining up with TRBD1. This TCR was sampled from a woman aged 40-49 years who had been exposed to COVID-19. As DNA, the CDR3 is TGCGCCAGCAGCCCCGGACAGGGGAGCTTCTCTGGGGCCAACGTCCTGACTTTC. Translating gives CASSPGQGSFSGANVLTF.